This TCR beta chain was found in a study of identical twins. Study findings and constraints: Fewer insertions marked abundant cord blood beta clonotypes; young adult naive trended weakly, memory not at all.

Notes on this clonotype: Its specificity is not known.

The germline V gene encodes CDR1 SQVTM and CDR2 ANQGSEA. Trimming cost V 7 bases and J 3 bases, with 12 bases left between them. The CDR3 consists of 12 residues. TCRdb reprocessed the 5' RACE reads via MiXCR and lists one record per CDR3 protein. This table holds under 800,000 distinct CDR3 sequences, around 20% found once. This sample was shared with a second study, whose subject was T cells expressing NK-cell markers. That work adds: Repertoires of TCR beta were obtained from T cells sorted as CD3+CD56+NKG2C+, CD3+CD56+NKG2C- and CD3+CD56-NKG2C+.

The J gene is TRBJ2-5, the V gene TRBV29-1; the D gene is possibly TRBD1 (5 bases). The source material was PBMCs. This TCR was sampled from a woman aged 18-29 years in good health. Here the CDR3 reads CSGGQREETQYF. The DNA for the CDR3 is TGCAGCGGCGGACAAAGGGAAGAGACCCAGTACTTC.